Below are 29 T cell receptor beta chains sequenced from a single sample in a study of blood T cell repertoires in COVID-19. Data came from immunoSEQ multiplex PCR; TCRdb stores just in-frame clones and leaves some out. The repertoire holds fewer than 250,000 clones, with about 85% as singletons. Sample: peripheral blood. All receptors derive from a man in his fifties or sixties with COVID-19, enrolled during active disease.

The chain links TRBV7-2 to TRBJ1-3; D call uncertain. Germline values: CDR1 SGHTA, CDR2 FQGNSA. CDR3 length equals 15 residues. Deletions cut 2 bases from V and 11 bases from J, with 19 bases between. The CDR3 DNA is TGTGCCAGCAGCTTACCCGATCGGAGAGCACGCCCCATATATTTT. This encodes CASSLPDRRARPIYF.

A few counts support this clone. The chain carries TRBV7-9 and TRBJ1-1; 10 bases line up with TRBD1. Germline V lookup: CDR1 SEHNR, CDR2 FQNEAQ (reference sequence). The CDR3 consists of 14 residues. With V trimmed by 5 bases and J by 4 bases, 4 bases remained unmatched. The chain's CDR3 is CASSPGQGTTEAFF. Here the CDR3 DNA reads TGTGCCAGCAGCCCGGGACAGGGGACCACTGAAGCTTTCTTT.

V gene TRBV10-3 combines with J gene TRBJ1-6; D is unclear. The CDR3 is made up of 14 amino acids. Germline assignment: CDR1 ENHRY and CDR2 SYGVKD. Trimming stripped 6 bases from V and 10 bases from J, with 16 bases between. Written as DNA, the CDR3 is TGTGCCATCAGCGATAATAATGGAGGCTCACCCCTCCACTTT. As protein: CAISDNNGGSPLHF.

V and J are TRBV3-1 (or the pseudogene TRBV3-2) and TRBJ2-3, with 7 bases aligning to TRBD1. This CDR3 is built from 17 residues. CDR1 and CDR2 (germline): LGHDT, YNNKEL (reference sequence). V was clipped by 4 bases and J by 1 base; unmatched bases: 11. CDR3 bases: TGTGCCAGCAGCCCGAGGGGGCGGGCCTTTGGCACAGATACGCAGTATTTT. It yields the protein CASSPRGRAFGTDTQYF.

CDR3 protein: CASRRDQGDEAFF. CDR3 nucleotide sequence: TGTGCCAGTAGAAGGGACCAGGGGGATGAAGCTTTCTTT. The chain recombines TRBV19 with TRBJ1-1; 7 positions match TRBD1. The germline V gene has CDR1 LNHDA and CDR2 SQIVND (reference sequence). J was trimmed by 7 bases and V by 6 bases; bases with no gene match: 8. This CDR3 has 13 amino acids.

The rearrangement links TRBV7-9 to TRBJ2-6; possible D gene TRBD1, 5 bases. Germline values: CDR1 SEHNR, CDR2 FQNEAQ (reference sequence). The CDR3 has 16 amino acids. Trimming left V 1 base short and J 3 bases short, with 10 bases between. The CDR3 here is CASSLGQWRGANVLTF. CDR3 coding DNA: TGTGCCAGCAGCTTAGGACAGTGGCGTGGGGCCAACGTCCTGACTTTC.

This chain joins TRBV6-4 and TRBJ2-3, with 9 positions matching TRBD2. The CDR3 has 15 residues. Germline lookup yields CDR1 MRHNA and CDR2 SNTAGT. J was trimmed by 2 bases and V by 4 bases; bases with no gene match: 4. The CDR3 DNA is TGTGCCAGCAGTGGGCTAGCGGGAACCACAGATACGCAGTATTTT. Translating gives CASSGLAGTTDTQYF.

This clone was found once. The CDR3 reads CASTVTGLNEKLFF. CDR3 bases: TGTGCCAGTACCGTGACAGGTCTTAATGAAAAACTGTTTTTT. The V and J genes are TRBV19 and TRBJ1-4; possibly TRBD1 for D (6 bases). The CDR3 sequence is 14 residues long. The V gene lost 7 bases and the J gene lost 4 bases, with 13 bases spanning the gap. Germline loops: CDR1 LNHDA, CDR2 SQIVND (reference sequence).

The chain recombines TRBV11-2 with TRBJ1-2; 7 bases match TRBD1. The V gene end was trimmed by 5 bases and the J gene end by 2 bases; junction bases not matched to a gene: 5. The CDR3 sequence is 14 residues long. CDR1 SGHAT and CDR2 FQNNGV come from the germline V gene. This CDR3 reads CASSPRDSNYGYTF. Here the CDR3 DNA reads TGTGCCAGCAGCCCGCGGGACAGCAACTATGGCTACACCTTC.

CDR3 DNA sequence: TGTGCCAGCAGCCAAGAGAGGGTAAACGGGGAGCTGTTTTTT. This encodes CASSQERVNGELFF. The chain employs TRBV3-1 (or the pseudogene TRBV3-2) and TRBJ2-2, with TRBD2 as a possible D gene (5 bases). The germline V and J ends were trimmed by 0 bases and 7 bases, with 9 bases remaining between them. CDR1 is LGHDT and CDR2 is YNNKEL in the germline V gene (reference sequence). The CDR3 is 14 residues long.

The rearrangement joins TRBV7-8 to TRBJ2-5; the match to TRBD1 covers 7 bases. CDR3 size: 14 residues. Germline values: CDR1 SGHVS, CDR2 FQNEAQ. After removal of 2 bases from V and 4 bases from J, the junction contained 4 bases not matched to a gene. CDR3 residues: CASSLSAGGETQYF. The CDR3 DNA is TGTGCCAGCAGCTTATCGGCAGGGGGAGAGACCCAGTACTTC. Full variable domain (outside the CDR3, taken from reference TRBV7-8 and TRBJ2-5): GAGVSQSPRYKVAKRGQDVALRCDPISGHVSLFWYQQALGQGPEFLTYFQNEAQLDKSGLPSDRFFAERPEGSVSTLKIQRTQQEDSAVYLCASSLSAGGETQYFGPGTRLLVL.

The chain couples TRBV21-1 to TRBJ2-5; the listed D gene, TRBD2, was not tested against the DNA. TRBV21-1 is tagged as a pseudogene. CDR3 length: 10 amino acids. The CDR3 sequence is CASLVATQYF. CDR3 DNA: TGTGCCAGCCTAGTTGCGACCCAGTACTTC.

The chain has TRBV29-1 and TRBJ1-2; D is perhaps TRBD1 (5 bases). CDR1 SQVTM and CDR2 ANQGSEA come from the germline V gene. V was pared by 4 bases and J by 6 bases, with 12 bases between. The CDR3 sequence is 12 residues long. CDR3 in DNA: TGCAGCGTTGTGAGACAGTTGGATGGCTACACCTTC. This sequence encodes CSVVRQLDGYTF.

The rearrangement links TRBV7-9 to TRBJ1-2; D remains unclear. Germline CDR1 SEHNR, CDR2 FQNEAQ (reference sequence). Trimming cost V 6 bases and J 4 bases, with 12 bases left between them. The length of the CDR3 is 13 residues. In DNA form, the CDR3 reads TGTGCCAGCAGTCCTACCAACTTCTATGGCTACACCTTC. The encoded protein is CASSPTNFYGYTF.

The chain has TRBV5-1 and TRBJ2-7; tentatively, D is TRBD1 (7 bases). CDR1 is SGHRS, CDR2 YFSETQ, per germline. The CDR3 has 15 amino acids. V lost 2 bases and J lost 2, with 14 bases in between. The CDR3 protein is CASSLGGTAPYEQYF. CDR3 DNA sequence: TGCGCCAGCAGCTTAGGAGGGACAGCACCCTACGAGCAGTACTTC.

The CDR3 loop is CASTTWGGDTGELFF. The CDR3 DNA reads TGTGCCAGCACCACCTGGGGGGGAGACACCGGGGAGCTGTTTTTT. V and J are TRBV2 and TRBJ2-2, with 7 bases that match TRBD2. The CDR3 has 15 amino acids. V gave up 7 bases and J gave up 3 bases; unmatched junction bases: 8. Germline loops: CDR1 SNHLY, CDR2 FYNNEI.

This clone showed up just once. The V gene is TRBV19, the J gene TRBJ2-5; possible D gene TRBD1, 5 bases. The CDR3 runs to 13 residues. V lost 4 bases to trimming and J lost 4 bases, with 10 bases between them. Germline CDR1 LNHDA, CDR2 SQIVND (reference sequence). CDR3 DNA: TGTGCCAGTAGTACGGGTAGGGGAGAGACCCAGTACTTC. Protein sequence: CASSTGRGETQYF.

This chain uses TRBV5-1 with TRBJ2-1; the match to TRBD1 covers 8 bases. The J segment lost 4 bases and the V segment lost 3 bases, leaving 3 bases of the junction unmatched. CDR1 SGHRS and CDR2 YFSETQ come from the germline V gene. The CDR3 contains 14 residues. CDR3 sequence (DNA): TGCGCCAGCAGCTCAGGGGGCTTTTACAATGAGCAGTTCTTC. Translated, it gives CASSSGGFYNEQFF.

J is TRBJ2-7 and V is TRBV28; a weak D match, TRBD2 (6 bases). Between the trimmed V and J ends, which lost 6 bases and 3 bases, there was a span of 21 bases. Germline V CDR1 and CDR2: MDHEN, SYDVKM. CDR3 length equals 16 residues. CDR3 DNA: TGTGCCAGCAGCCTATGGTACGGAGGGCAGAACTACGAGCAGTACTTC. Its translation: CASSLWYGGQNYEQYF.

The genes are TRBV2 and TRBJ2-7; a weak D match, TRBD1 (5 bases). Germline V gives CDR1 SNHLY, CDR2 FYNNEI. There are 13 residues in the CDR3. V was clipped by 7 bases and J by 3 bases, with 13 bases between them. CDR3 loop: CASTAETDYEQYF. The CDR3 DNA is TGTGCCAGCACCGCGGAGACAGACTACGAGCAGTACTTC.

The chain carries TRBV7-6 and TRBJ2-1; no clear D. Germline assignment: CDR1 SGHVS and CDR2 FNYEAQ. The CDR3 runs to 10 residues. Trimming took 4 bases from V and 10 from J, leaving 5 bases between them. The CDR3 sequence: CASSSREQFF. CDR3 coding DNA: TGTGCCAGCAGCTCTCGGGAGCAGTTCTTC.

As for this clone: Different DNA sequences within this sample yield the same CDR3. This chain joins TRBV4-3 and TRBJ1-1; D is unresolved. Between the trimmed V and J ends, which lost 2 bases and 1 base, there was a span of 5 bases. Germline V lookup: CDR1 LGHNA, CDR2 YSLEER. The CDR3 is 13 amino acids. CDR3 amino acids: CASSQTQNTEAFF. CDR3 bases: TGCGCCAGCAGCCAAACACAGAACACTGAAGCTTTCTTT.

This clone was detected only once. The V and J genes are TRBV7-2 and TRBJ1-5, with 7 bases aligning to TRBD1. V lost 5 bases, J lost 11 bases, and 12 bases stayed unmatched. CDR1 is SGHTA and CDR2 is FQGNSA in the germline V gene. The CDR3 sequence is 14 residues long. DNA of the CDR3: TGTGCCAGCAGCCCGGGACAGTCCTATAGGGCCCAGCATTTT. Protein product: CASSPGQSYRAQHF. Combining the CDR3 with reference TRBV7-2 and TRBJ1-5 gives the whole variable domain GAGVSQSPSNKVTEKGKDVELRCDPISGHTALYWYRQSLGQGLEFLIYFQGNSAPDKSGLPSDRFSAERTGGSVSTLTIQRTQQEDSAVYLCASSPGQSYRAQHFGDGTRLSIL.

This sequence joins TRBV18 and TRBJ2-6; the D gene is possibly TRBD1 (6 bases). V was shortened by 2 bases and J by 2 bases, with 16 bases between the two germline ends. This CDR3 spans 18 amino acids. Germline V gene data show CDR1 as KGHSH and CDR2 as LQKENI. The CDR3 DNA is TGTGCCAGCTCACCAGCGGCCCCCGCAGGGGCTGGGGCCAACGTCCTGACTTTC. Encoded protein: CASSPAAPAGAGANVLTF.

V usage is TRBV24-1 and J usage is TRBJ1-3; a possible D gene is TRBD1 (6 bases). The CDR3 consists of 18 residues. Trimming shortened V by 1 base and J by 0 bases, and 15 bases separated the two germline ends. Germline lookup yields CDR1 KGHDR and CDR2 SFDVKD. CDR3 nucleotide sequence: TGTGCCACCAGTGATTTTGTGGCAGGGGTGAGCTCTGGAAACACCATATATTTT. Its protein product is CATSDFVAGVSSGNTIYF.

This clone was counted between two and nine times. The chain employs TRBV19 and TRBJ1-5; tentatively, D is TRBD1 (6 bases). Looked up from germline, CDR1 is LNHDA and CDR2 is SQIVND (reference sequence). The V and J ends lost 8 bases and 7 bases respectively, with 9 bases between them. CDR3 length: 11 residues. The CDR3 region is CASGGEQPQHF. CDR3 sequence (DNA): TGTGCCAGTGGGGGCGAGCAGCCCCAGCATTTT.

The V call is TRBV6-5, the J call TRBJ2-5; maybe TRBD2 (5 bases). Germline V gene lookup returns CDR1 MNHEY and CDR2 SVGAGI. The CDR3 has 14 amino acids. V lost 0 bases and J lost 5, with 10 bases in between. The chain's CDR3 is CASSYSPRGETQYF. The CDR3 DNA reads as TGTGCCAGCAGTTACTCCCCCAGAGGGGAGACCCAGTACTTC.

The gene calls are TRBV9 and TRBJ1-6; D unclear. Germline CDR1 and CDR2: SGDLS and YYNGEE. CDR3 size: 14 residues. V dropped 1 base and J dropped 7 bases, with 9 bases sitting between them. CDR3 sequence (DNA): TGTGCCAGCAGCGTACCGGGTGAGAATTCACCCCTCCACTTT. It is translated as CASSVPGENSPLHF.

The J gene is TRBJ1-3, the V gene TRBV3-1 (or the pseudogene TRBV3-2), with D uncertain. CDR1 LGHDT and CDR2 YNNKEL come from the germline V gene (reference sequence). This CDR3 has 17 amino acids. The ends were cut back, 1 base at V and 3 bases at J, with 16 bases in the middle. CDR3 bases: TGTGCCAGCAGCCAAGTTCAGTCTAGTATCTTTGGAAACACCATATATTTT. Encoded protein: CASSQVQSSIFGNTIYF.